These T cell receptor beta chains were read from a single sample in a study of T-cell reconstitution after alpha-beta-depleted transplantation in children. Each CDR3 protein gets one entry after TCRdb re-called the PCR reads with MiXCR. The sample holds about 980,000 distinct CDR3 sequences; about 29% are singletons and the top ten take roughly 27%. The specimen comprised PBMCs, mostly from graft donor cells, sampled 360 days after TCRalphabeta/CD19-depleted stem cell transplant. Receptors originate from a boy younger than two who had a stem cell transplant for SCID, so the T cells may come from the graft donor. Each CDR3 is given with its conserved first and last residue. Fields, in order: CDR3 length, D gene, J gene, V gene, clone size, CDR3 DNA, CDR3 protein. A D gene is named only where the DNA matches it firmly. A row's size may be missing; if present it is once, few, many or a size class.

>13|NA|TRBJ1-1|TRBV11-2|few
TGTGCCAGCAGCTTAGTAAGGGGGGTTGAAGCTTTCTTT
CASSLVRGVEAFF
>14|TRBD1|TRBJ2-3|TRBV20-1|NA
TGCAGTGCTAGAGAGGGACAGGGGACAGATACGCAGTATTTT
CSAREGQGTDTQYF
>14|NA|TRBJ2-5|TRBV18|NA
TGTGCCAGTCGAGTGGGCAGGGTTCAAGAGACCCAGTACTTC
CASRVGRVQETQYF
>15|NA|TRBJ2-5|TRBV9|many
TGTGCCAGCAGCGTAGGATCAGGGGGAGGAGAGACCCAGTACTTC
CASSVGSGGGETQYF
>14|NA|TRBJ2-1|TRBV6-1|NA
TGTGCCACCTCCAGGGGTGGGGGAGGAAATGAGCAGTTCTTC
CATSRGGGGNEQFF
>14|TRBD1|TRBJ1-1|TRBV24-1|few
TGTGCCACCAGTTTCGACAGGGCGAACACTGAAGCTTTCTTT
CATSFDRANTEAFF
>12|NA|TRBJ2-2|TRBV7-2|few
TGTGCCAGCAGCCACAGGGTCGGGGAGCTGTTTTTT
CASSHRVGELFF
>14|NA|TRBJ2-2|TRBV12-3/TRBV12-4|NA
TGTGCCAGCAGTTTCGGGGGAGTATCCGGGGAGCTGTTTTTT
CASSFGGVSGELFF
>14|NA|TRBJ2-6|TRBV6-2/TRBV6-3|NA
TGTGCCAGTCGGACAGACTCTGGGGCCAACGTCCTGACTTTC
CASRTDSGANVLTF
>16|TRBD1|TRBJ2-2|TRBV2|few
TGTGCCAGCAGCAGGACCGGGACAGGGCACACCGGGGAGCTGTTTTTT
CASSRTGTGHTGELFF
>13|NA|TRBJ1-1|TRBV27|NA
TGTGCCAGCAGTCGGGGGCTGTACACTGAAGCTTTCTTT
CASSRGLYTEAFF
>12|NA|TRBJ2-5|TRBV7-9|NA
TGTGCCAGCAGCTTCTTCGCCGAGACCCAGTACTTC
CASSFFAETQYF
>18|TRBD1|TRBJ2-2|TRBV4-2|few
TGTGCCAGCAGCCAAGATCTTCCGGGACAGATAAACACCGGGGAGCTGTTTTTT
CASSQDLPGQINTGELFF
>15|TRBD2|TRBJ2-7|TRBV28|NA
TGTGCCAGCAGGCTAGCGGGGGGGAAGTCCTACGAGCAGTACTTC
CASRLAGGKSYEQYF
>16|TRBD1|TRBJ1-4|TRBV11-2|NA
TGTGCCAGCAGCTTAGGTGACAGGGGACCTAATGAAAAACTGTTTTTT
CASSLGDRGPNEKLFF
>14|NA|TRBJ1-4|TRBV4-1|NA
TGCGCCAGCAGCCATCCAGGTGGTAATGAAAAACTGTTTTTT
CASSHPGGNEKLFF
>13|NA|TRBJ2-7|TRBV20-1|NA
TGCAGTGCCCTACTACAGGGTACCTACGAGCAGTACTTC
CSALLQGTYEQYF
>13|NA|TRBJ2-7|TRBV18|few
TGTGCCAGCTCACCGACCCAGTCCTACGAGCAGTACTTC
CASSPTQSYEQYF
>14|TRBD2|TRBJ2-5|TRBV5-1|many
TGCGCCAGCAGCTCCGGACTAGCGGTAGAGACCCAGTACTTC
CASSSGLAVETQYF
>13|NA|TRBJ2-5|TRBV20-1|few
TGCAGTGCTATCCTCGACAGCCAAGAGACCCAGTACTTC
CSAILDSQETQYF
>12|NA|TRBJ1-2|TRBV5-6|NA
TGTGCCAGCGTCGGACAGAACTATGGCTACACCTTC
CASVGQNYGYTF
>12|NA|TRBJ2-7|TRBV5-5|few
TGTGCCAGCAGCCCGTATACGTGGGAGCAGTACTTC
CASSPYTWEQYF
>16|TRBD2|TRBJ2-5|TRBV29-1|few
TGCAGCGTTGTGATCTCCCCGGGGACTAGTCCGGAGACCCAGTACTTC
CSVVISPGTSPETQYF
>14|TRBD1|TRBJ1-1|TRBV18|NA
TGTGCCAGCTCAATGGGACAGGGGGGCACTGAAGCTTTCTTT
CASSMGQGGTEAFF
>12|TRBD2|TRBJ2-3|TRBV2|once
TGTGCCAGCAGCCTAGCGGGGAATACGCAGTATTTT
CASSLAGNTQYF
>13|TRBD1|TRBJ2-7|TRBV12-3/TRBV12-4|many
TGTGCCAGCAGTTCGGACAGGGGCTACGAGCAGTACTTC
CASSSDRGYEQYF
>15|NA|TRBJ2-1|TRBV18|NA
TGTGCCAGCTCACCACCGGGCCAGGAGATTAATGAGCAGTTCTTC
CASSPPGQEINEQFF
>21|TRBD2|TRBJ2-7|TRBV4-1|NA
TGCGCCAGCAGCCAAGATCACCAACCAAAGACTAGCGGGGGGCCAACCTACGAGCAGTACTTC
CASSQDHQPKTSGGPTYEQYF
>14|NA|TRBJ2-1|TRBV5-1|once
TGCGCCAGCAGCTATGGCTATGGAGGCTATGAGCAGTTCTTC
CASSYGYGGYEQFF
>15|TRBD1|TRBJ2-4|TRBV20-1|NA
TGCAGTGCTAGGGCGCAGGGGGTAACCAAAAACATTCAGTACTTC
CSARAQGVTKNIQYF
>13|NA|TRBJ2-5|TRBV6-2/TRBV6-3|few
TGTGCCAGCAGTCCCGAGTCCCAAGAGACCCAGTACTTC
CASSPESQETQYF
>15|TRBD1|TRBJ1-3|TRBV20-1|NA
TGCAGTGCCGCGGGGACAGGGAGGGTTGGAAACACCATATATTTT
CSAAGTGRVGNTIYF
>16|TRBD1|TRBJ1-1|TRBV20-1|NA
TGCAGTGCTAGGCTACTAAGGGGACAGGGTGGGACTGAAGCTTTCTTT
CSARLLRGQGGTEAFF
>15|NA|TRBJ1-4|TRBV20-1|NA
TGCAGTGCTAGTCAAAGAGGAATCGGAAATGAAAAACTGTTTTTT
CSASQRGIGNEKLFF
>14|NA|TRBJ2-2|TRBV5-5|NA
TGTGCCAGCAGCTTTACAGGGTGGGGCGGGGAGCTGTTTTTT
CASSFTGWGGELFF
>14|NA|TRBJ2-7|TRBV12-3/TRBV12-4|few
TGTGCCAGCAGTTCTACCCGTATTACGGGGGAGCAGTACTTC
CASSSTRITGEQYF
>15|NA|TRBJ2-3|TRBV5-1|few
TGCGCCAGCAGCCAATGGACTGGGGTTGCAGATACGCAGTATTTT
CASSQWTGVADTQYF
>13|NA|TRBJ2-1|TRBV9|NA
TGTGCCAGCAGCGCTGGGTTGAGCAATGAGCAGTTCTTC
CASSAGLSNEQFF
>15|NA|TRBJ1-5|TRBV20-1|few
TGCAGTGCCCTAAGGGGCCACACAAGCAATCAGCCCCAGCATTTT
CSALRGHTSNQPQHF
>16|NA|TRBJ2-1|TRBV28|NA
TGTGCCAGCAGTTTATCGGGGGCTAGACGTTACAATGAGCAGTTCTTC
CASSLSGARRYNEQFF
>15|TRBD1|TRBJ1-5|TRBV12-3/TRBV12-4|once
TGTGCCAGCAGTAGAAGGGGGCTGGGCAATCAGCCCCAGCATTTT
CASSRRGLGNQPQHF
>16|NA|TRBJ1-2|TRBV27|few
TGTGCCAGCAGTCCCTCCTTGGGGGAACTCCTATATGGCTACACCTTC
CASSPSLGELLYGYTF
>13|NA|TRBJ1-5|TRBV30|NA
TGTGCCTGGAGTGTAGGGAGGTATCAGCCCCAGCATTTT
CAWSVGRYQPQHF
>17|TRBD2|TRBJ2-3|TRBV20-1|NA
TGCAGTGCTAGAGGGTACGGACTAGCGGTTCGCACAGATACGCAGTATTTT
CSARGYGLAVRTDTQYF
>17|TRBD2|TRBJ2-3|TRBV7-2|NA
TGTGCCAGCAGCGTAACCCACGGGGGACTACTCACAGATACGCAGTATTTT
CASSVTHGGLLTDTQYF